This TCR beta chain was recovered during a study of CD8+CD57+ T cells in acquired aplastic anemia. Study-level information: When averaged, DNA from sorted CD4+ and CD8+ cells came to around 3 ug. CD4+ cells from healthy donors averaged around 9.9 million reads.

Germline values: CDR1 SGHVS, CDR2 FNYEAQ. The CDR3 extends over 15 amino acids. Investigators profiled TCR beta VDJ and CDR3 from genomic DNA template. A single record per CDR3 protein comes from TCRdb applying MiXCR to the reads. In the table there are some 190,000 distinct CDR3 sequences, less than 65% of which are singletons. This clonotype appeared a single time. Its specificity is not known. Study-level findings and limits: No significant patient-versus-control difference appeared in CD8+ Simpson's diversity. Under 35 was the count of CD8+ CDR3 sequences that patients shared with controls.

The J gene is TRBJ2-7, the V gene TRBV7-6; 8 bases fit TRBD1. The end of the DNA is better explained by TRBJ2-1, so the J call may be wrong. What was sequenced was sorted CD4+, CD8+, or CD8+CD57+ T cells (not recorded which) from PBMCs. The source of this sequence is a human donor in good health, serving as a control. The CDR3 spells CASSLAQGDYNEQFF. CDR3 sequence (DNA): TGTGCCAGCAGCTTAGCACAGGGGGATTACAATGAGCAGTTCTTC.